This record looks at one T cell receptor beta chain sequence and its context. In the study's own analysis: Amplification with reference gene primers provided the estimates of nucleated cell counts. Assay: immunoSEQ multiplex PCR; the TCRdb copy retains only in-frame clones and omits some. V and J calls and clone size are those listed in that table; D and trimming were worked out from the DNA. The sample holds approximately 280,000 clones, about 89% seen once. This record belongs to a study of blood T cell repertoires in COVID-19. The germline V gene has CDR1 SGHTA and CDR2 FQGNSA. Trimming pared 5 bases from V and 3 bases from J, leaving 4 bases between. This CDR3 has 12 residues.

The sequencing sample was made of peripheral blood. This chain connects TRBV7-2 to TRBJ2-2; the D is unclear. The sequence came from a man aged 40-49 years with acute or convalescent COVID-19. DNA of the CDR3: TGTGCCAGCAGCCGGGACACCGGGGAGCTGTTTTTT. Translating gives CASSRDTGELFF.